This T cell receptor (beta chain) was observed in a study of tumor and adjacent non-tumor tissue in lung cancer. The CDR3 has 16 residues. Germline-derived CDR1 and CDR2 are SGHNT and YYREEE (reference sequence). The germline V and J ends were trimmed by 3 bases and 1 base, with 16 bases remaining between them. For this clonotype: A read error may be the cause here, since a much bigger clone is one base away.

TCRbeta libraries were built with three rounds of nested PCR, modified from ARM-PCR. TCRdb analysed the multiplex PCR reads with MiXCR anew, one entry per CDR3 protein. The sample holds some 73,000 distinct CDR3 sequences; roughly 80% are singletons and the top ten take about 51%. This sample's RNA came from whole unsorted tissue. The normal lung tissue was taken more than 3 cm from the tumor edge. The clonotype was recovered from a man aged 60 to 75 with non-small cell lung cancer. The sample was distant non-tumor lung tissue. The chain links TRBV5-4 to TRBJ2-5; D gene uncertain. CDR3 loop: CASSYGPARSQETQYF. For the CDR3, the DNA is TGTGCCAGCAGCTACGGACCAGCGCGAAGCCAAGAGACCCAGTACTTC.